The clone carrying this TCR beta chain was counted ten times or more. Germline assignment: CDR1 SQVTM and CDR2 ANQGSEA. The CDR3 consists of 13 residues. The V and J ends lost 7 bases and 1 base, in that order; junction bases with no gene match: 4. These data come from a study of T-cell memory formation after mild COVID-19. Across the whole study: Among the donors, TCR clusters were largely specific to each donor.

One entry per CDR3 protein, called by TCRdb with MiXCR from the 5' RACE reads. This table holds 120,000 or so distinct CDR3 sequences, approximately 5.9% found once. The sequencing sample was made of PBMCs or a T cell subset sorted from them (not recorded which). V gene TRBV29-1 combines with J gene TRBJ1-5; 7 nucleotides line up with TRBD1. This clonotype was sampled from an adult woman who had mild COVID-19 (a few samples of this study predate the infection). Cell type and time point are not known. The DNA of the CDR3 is TGCAGCGCCGCGGACAGGAGCAATCAGCCCCAGCATTTT. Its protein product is CSAADRSNQPQHF.